Listed here is a single T cell receptor beta chain. In the naive CD8 group, cells lacked CD45RO and were positively selected for CCR7, so terminally differentiated effector memory CD45RA+ cells were left out. Repertoires were generated with immunoSEQ multiplex PCR, while TCRdb's copy carries only in-frame clones and drops some. The repertoire holds just over 2,000,000 clones, with about 95% as singletons. The source of the sample is a study of shared clonotypes between healthy human individuals. Per the germline V gene, CDR1 is SGHNT and CDR2 is YYREEE (reference sequence). This CDR3 spans 14 amino acids. The germline V and J ends were trimmed by 5 bases and 6 bases, with 16 bases remaining between them.

The J gene is TRBJ2-3, the V gene TRBV5-4; possibly TRBD2 for D (5 bases). The TCR comes from a man between 18 and 35 years old in good health. The sample taken for sequencing was naive CD8+ T cells sorted from blood. The CDR3 protein is CASRPSHQRDTQYF. In nucleotides, the CDR3 is TGTGCCAGCAGACCTTCCCACCAGCGGGATACGCAGTATTTT.